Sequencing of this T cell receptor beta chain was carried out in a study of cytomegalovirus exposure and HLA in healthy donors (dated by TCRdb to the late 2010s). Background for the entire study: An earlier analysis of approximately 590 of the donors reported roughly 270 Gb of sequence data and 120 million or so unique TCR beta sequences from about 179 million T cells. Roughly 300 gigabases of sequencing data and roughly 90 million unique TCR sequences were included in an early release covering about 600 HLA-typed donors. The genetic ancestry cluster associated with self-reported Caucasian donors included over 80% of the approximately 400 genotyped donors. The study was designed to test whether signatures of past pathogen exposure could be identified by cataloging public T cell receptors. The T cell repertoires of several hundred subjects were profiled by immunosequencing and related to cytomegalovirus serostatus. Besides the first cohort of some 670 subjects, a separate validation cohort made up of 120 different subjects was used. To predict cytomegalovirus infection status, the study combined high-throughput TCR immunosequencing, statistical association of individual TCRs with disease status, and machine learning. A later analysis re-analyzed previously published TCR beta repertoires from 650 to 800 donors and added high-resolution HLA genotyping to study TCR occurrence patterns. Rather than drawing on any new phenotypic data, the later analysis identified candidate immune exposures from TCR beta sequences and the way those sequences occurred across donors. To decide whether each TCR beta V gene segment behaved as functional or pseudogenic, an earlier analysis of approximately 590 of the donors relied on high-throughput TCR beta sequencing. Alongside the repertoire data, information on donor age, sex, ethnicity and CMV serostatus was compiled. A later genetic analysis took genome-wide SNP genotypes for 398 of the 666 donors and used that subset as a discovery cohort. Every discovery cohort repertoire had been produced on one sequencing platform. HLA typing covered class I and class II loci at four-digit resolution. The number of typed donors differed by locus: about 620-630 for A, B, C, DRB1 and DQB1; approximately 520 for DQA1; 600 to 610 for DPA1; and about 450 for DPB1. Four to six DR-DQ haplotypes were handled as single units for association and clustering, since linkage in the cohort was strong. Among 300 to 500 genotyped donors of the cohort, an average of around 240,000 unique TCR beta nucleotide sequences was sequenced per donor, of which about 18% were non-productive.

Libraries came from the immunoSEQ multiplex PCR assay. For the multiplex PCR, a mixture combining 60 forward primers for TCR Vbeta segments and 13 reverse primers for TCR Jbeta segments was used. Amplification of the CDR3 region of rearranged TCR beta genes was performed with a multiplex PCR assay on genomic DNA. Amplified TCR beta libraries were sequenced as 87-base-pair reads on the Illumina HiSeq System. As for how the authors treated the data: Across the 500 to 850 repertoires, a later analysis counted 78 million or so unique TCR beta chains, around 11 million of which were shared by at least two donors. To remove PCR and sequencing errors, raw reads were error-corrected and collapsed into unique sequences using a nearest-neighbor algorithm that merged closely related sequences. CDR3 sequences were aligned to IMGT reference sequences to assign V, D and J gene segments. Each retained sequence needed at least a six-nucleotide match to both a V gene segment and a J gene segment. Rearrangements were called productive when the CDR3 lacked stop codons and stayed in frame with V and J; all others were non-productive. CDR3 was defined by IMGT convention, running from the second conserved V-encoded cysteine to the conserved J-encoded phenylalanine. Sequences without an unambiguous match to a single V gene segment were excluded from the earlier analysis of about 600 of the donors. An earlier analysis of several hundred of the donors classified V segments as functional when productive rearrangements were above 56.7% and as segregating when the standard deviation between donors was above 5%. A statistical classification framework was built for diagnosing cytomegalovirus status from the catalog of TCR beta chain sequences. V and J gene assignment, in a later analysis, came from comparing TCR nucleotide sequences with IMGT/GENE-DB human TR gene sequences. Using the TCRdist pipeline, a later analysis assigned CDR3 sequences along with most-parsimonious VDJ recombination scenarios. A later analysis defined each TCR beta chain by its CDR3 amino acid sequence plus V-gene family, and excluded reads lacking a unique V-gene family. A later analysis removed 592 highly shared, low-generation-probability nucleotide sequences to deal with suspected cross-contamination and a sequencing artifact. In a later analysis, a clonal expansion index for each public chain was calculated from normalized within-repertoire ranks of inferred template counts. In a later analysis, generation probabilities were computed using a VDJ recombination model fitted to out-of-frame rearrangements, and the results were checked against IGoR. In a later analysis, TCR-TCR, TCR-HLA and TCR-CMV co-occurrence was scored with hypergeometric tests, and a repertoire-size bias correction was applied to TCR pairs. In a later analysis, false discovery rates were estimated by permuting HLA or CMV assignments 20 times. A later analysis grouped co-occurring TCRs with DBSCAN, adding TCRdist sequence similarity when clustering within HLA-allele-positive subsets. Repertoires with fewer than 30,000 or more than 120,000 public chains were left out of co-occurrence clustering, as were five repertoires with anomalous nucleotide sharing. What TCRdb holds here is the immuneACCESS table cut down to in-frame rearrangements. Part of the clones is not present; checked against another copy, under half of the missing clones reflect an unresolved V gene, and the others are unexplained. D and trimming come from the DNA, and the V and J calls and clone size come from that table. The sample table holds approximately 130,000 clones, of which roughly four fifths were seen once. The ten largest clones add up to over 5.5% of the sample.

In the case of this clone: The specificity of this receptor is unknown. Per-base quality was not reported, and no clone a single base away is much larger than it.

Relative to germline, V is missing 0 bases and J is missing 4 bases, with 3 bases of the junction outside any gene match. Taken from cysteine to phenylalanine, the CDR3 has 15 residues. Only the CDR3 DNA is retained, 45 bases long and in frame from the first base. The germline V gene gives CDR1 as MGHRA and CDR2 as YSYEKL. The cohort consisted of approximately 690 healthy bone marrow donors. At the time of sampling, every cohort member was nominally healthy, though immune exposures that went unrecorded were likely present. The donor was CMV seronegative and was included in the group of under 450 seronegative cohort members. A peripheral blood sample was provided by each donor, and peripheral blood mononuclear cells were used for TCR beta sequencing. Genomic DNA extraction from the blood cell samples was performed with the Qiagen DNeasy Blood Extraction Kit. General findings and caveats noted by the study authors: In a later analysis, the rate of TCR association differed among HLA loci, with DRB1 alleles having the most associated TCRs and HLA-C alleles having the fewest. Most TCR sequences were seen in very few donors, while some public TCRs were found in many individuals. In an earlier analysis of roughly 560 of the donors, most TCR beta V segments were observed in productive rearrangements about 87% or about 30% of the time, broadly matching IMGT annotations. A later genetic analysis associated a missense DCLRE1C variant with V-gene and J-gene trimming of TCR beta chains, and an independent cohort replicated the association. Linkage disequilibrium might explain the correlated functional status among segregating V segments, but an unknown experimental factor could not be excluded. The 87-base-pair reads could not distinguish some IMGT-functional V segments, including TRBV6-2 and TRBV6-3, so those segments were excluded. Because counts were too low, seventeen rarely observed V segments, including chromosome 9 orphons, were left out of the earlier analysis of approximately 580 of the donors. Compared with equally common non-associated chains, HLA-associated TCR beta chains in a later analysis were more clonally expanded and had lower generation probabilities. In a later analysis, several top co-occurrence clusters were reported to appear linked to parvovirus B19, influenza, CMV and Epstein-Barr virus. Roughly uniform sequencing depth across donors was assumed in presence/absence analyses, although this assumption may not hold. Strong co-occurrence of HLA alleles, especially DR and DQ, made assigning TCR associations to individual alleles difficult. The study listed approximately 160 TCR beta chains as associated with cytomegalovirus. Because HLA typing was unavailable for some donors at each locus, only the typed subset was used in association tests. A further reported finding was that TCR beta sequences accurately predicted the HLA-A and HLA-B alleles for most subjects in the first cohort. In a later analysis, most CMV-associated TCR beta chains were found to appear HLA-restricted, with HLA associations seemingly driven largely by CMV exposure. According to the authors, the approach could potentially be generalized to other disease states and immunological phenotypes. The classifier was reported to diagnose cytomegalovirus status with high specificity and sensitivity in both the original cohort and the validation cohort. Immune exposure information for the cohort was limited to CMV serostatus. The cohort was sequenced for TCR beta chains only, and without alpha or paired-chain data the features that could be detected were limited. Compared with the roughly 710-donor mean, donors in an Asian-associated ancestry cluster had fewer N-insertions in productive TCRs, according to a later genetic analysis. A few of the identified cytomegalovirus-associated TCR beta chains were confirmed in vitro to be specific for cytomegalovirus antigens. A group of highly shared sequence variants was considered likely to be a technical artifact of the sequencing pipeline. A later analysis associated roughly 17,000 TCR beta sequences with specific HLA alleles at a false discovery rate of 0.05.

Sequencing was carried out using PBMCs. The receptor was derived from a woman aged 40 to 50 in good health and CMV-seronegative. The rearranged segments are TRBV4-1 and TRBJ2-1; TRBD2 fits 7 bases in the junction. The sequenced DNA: TGCGCCAGCAGCCAAGATCCTAGCGGATACAATGAGCAGTTCTTC. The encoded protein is CASSQDPSGYNEQFF.